This T cell receptor beta chain was sequenced for a study of CXCR3-negative and CXCR3-positive naive CD8 T cells. Whole-study results and caveats: Similar TRBV-TRBJ usage was seen in naive cells (both CXCR3-negative and CXCR3-positive), but memory cells differed.

Carrying UMI labels, the TRB cDNA libraries were prepared through 5' RACE. Reprocessing the 5' RACE reads, TCRdb reports a single entry for every CDR3 protein and omits DNA. Its clone listing holds around 57,000 distinct CDR3 sequences. As regards this clonotype: Its matching antigen is unknown.

The sample comprised memory CD8+ T cells from blood. The TCR comes from a human donor in good health. Some clones in this sample may be carry-over from other donors' samples.

This CDR3 reads CSALGEGSGYTF. This sequence joins TRBV29-1 and TRBJ1-2. The CDR3 runs 12 residues. Per the germline V gene, CDR1 is SQVTM and CDR2 is ANQGSEA.